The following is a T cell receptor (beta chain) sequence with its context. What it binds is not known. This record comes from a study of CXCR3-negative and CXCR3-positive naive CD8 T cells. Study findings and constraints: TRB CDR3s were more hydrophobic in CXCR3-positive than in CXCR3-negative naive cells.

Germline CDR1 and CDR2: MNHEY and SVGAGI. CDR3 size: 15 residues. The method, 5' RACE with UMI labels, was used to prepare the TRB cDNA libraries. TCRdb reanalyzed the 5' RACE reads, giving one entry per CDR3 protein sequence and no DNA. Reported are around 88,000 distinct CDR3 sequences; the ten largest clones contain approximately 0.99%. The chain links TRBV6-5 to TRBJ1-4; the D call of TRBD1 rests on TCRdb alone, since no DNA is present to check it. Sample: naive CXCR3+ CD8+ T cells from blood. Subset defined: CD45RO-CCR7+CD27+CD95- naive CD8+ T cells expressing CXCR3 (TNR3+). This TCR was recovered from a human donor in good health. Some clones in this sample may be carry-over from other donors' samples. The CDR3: CASSYSGQGNEKLFF.